The 8 T cell receptor beta chains presented below share a single source sample, sequenced in a study of T cells in Graves' hyperthyroidism and ophthalmopathy. From RNA transcripts, TCR beta CDR3 regions were amplified. When the TCR CDR3 underwent first-round RT-PCR, the HTBI primer set was used. A single record per CDR3 protein comes from TCRdb applying MiXCR to the multiplex PCR reads. The table lists 450,000 to 600,000 distinct CDR3 sequences, 15% to 20% of them singletons. Specimen: blood. These receptor sequences come from a man aged 35-49 years with Graves' ophthalmopathy.

As to this clonotype: Given a much more abundant clone one base away, this may be a read error. The chain uses TRBV3-1 and TRBJ2-7; 8 bases fit TRBD2. The CDR3 covers 17 residues. Germline V gives CDR1 LGHDT, CDR2 YNNKEL (reference sequence). This CDR3 is CASTQAYTGTSSYEQYF. CDR3 sequence (DNA): TGTGCCAGCACCCAAGCCTACACCGGGACTAGCTCCTACGAGCAGTACTTC.

The J gene is TRBJ2-5, the V gene TRBV7-9; the D call may be TRBD1 or TRBD2 (6 bases each). Trimming cost V 1 base and J 2 bases, with 11 bases left between them. The CDR3 extends over 15 amino acids. Per the germline V gene, CDR1 is SEHNR and CDR2 is FQNEAQ (reference sequence). The CDR3 DNA follows: TGTGCCAGCAGCTTAGAAGAGGGGGGTCAAGAGACCCAGTACTTC. Its translation: CASSLEEGGQETQYF. The full variable domain, completed using reference TRBV7-9 and TRBJ2-5, is DTGVSQNPRHKITKRGQNVTFRCDPISEHNRLYWYRQTLGQGPEFLTYFQNEAQLEKSRLLSDRFSAERPKGSFSTLEIQRTEQGDSAMYLCASSLEEGGQETQYFGPGTRLLVL.

The rearrangement links TRBV29-1 to TRBJ2-1; 10 nucleotides agree with TRBD2. V was clipped by 7 bases and J by 0 bases; unmatched bases: 18. Germline V gene data show CDR1 as SQVTM and CDR2 as ANQGSEA. The CDR3 runs to 19 residues. CDR3 residues: CSANSGRTSGKGSYNEQFF. CDR3 DNA sequence: TGCAGCGCAAACTCCGGGAGGACTAGCGGAAAGGGCTCCTACAATGAGCAGTTCTTC.

This chain connects TRBV19 to TRBJ2-7; D gene unclear. This CDR3 is 13 amino acids long. Germline values: CDR1 LNHDA, CDR2 SQIVND (reference sequence). V was cut by 6 bases and J by 5 bases, with 14 bases left in between. The CDR3 region is CASRAGSLNEQYF. CDR3 in DNA: TGTGCCAGTAGAGCCGGGTCCTTAAACGAGCAGTACTTC.

V gene TRBV6-2 or TRBV6-3 combines with J gene TRBJ2-7; perhaps D is TRBD1 or TRBD2 (5 bases each). Deletions cut 6 bases from V and 3 bases from J, with 15 bases between. This CDR3 has 14 residues. Germline V gene lookup returns CDR1 MNHEY and CDR2 SVGEGT. CDR3 nucleotide sequence: TGTGCCAGCAGGTGGACTGGGCAGGGCTACGAGCAGTACTTC. Translating it yields CASRWTGQGYEQYF.

This clonotype was found a few times. The chain employs TRBV30 and TRBJ1-2; tentative D call: TRBD1 (6 bases). The V gene lost 2 bases and the J gene lost 3 bases, with 10 bases spanning the gap. Germline assignment: CDR1 GTSNPN and CDR2 SVGIG (reference sequence). This CDR3 region has 13 residues. CDR3 region: CAWSFGGYYGYTF. The CDR3 coding sequence is TGTGCCTGGAGTTTTGGGGGCTACTATGGCTACACCTTC.

This clonotype was found a few times. The chain has TRBV19 and TRBJ2-1; D unclear. The length of the CDR3 is 17 residues. Germline V gene sequence: CDR1 LNHDA, CDR2 SQIVND (reference sequence). The germline V and J ends were trimmed by 0 bases and 3 bases, with 15 bases remaining between them. CDR3 in DNA: TGTGCCAGTAGTATAGAAATTGGGAACCTCCGCTACAATGAGCAGTTCTTC. Protein sequence: CASSIEIGNLRYNEQFF.

This clonotype was picked up many times. For the CDR3, the DNA is TGTGCCAGCACCTTGCCGGGACCGAGAGGGAACGAGCAGTACTTC. It translates to CASTLPGPRGNEQYF. The chain links TRBV28 to TRBJ2-7; perhaps D is TRBD1 or TRBD2 (5 bases each). The CDR3 covers 15 residues. Trimming removed 7 bases from V and 5 bases from J, with 21 bases in between. The germline V gene encodes CDR1 MDHEN and CDR2 SYDVKM.